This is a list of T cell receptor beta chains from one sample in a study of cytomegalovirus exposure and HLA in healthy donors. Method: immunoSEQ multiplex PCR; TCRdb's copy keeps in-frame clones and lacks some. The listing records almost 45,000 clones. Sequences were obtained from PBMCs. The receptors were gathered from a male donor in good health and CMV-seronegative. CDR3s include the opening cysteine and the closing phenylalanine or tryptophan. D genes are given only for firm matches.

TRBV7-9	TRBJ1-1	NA	CASSVGQNTEAFF	TGTGCCAGCAGCGTTGGACAGAACACTGAAGCTTTCTTT
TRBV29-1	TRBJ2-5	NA	CSTADYQETQYF	TGCAGCACCGCGGACTACCAAGAGACCCAGTACTTC
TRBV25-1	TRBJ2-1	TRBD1	CASNQGAYNEQFF	TGTGCCAGCAATCAGGGGGCCTACAATGAGCAGTTCTTC
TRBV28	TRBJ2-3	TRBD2	CASSPPQMTSGSDTQYF	TGTGCCAGCAGTCCCCCTCAAATGACTAGCGGGAGTGATACGCAGTATTTT
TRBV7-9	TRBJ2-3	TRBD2	CASSRLAGGGNTQYF	TGTGCCAGCAGCCGCCTAGCGGGAGGGGGGAATACGCAGTATTTT
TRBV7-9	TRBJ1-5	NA	CASSLSGQNHQPQHF	TGTGCCAGCAGCTTATCGGGACAAAACCATCAGCCCCAGCATTTT
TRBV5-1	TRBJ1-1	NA	CASSPVGGANTGAFF	TGCGCCAGCAGCCCGGTGGGGGGGGCAAACACTGGAGCTTTCTTT
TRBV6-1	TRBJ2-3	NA	CASSELLVTDTQYF	TGTGCCAGCAGTGAATTACTAGTAACAGATACGCAGTATTTT
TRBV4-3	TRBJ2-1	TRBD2	CASSDFGTRFGEQFF	TGCGCCAGCAGCGACTTCGGGACTAGGTTTGGGGAGCAGTTCTTC
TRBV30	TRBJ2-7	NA	CAWSPRGTIYEQYF	TGTGCCTGGAGTCCCCGGGGGACGATCTACGAGCAGTACTTC
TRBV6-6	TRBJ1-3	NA	CASSYTSGNTIYF	TGTGCCAGCAGTTACACTTCTGGAAACACCATATATTTT
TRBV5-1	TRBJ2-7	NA	CASSLTVTTYEQYF	TGCGCCAGCAGCTTGACAGTAACAACGTACGAGCAGTACTTC
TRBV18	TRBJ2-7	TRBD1	CASSATGGEDEQYF	TGTGCCAGCTCTGCGACAGGGGGCGAGGACGAGCAGTACTTC
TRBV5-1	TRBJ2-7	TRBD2	CASSLRLAGGSYEQYF	TGCGCCAGCAGCTTGAGGTTAGCGGGAGGGTCCTACGAGCAGTACTTC
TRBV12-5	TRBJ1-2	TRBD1	CASGQGADGYTF	TGTGCTAGTGGCCAGGGGGCTGATGGCTACACCTTC
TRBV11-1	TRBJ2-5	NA	CASSSPTGAETQYF	TGTGCCAGCAGCTCACCGACTGGGGCGGAGACCCAGTACTTC
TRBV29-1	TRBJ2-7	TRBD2	CSVEWVGLAGVTYEQYF	TGCAGCGTTGAATGGGTGGGCCTAGCGGGAGTCACCTACGAGCAGTACTTC
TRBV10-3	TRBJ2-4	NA	CAISGQGGSKNIQYF	TGTGCCATCAGTGGGCAGGGCGGTTCCAAAAACATTCAGTACTTC
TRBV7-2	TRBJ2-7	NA	CASSLARVASFYEQYF	TGTGCCAGCAGCTTAGCGAGGGTTGCTAGCTTCTACGAGCAGTACTTC
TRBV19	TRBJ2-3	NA	CASSAGTLSTDTQYF	TGTGCCAGTAGTGCCGGGACACTCAGCACAGATACGCAGTATTTT
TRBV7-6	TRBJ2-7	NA	CASSLVAGEQYF	TGTGCCAGCAGCTTAGTAGCTGGCGAGCAGTACTTC
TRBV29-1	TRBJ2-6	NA	CSVPTGDSTGANVLTF	TGCAGCGTACCGACAGGCGACTCTACTGGGGCCAACGTCCTGACTTTC
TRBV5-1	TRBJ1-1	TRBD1	CASSLGGTANEAFF	TGCGCCAGCAGCTTGGGCGGGACAGCGAATGAAGCTTTCTTT
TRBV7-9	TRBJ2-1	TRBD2	CASSVGLAGWDEQFF	TGTGCCAGCAGCGTGGGACTAGCGGGATGGGATGAGCAGTTCTTC
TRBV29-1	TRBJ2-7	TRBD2	CSVEGLAGGRLRNEQYF	TGCAGCGTTGAAGGACTAGCGGGAGGACGATTGCGGAACGAGCAGTACTTC
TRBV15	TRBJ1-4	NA	CATSRSSATNEKLFF	TGTGCCACCAGCAGATCGTCGGCAACTAATGAAAAACTGTTTTTT
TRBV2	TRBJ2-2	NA	CASSVEGRGAGELFF	TGTGCCAGCAGTGTTGAGGGGCGCGGGGCCGGGGAGCTGTTTTTT
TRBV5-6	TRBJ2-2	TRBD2	CASRTLAGNTGELFF	TGTGCCAGCAGAACTCTAGCGGGGAACACCGGGGAGCTGTTTTTT
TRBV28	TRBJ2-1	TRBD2	CASRPLAGGDNEQFF	TGTGCCAGCAGACCACTAGCGGGAGGGGACAATGAGCAGTTCTTC
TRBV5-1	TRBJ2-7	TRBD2	CASSSLAGGPSEQYF	TGCGCCAGCAGCTCACTAGCGGGAGGGCCCAGCGAGCAGTACTTC
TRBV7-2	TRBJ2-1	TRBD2	CASSLAPRTSLPEQFF	TGTGCCAGCAGCTTAGCCCCCCGGACTAGCCTCCCTGAGCAGTTCTTC
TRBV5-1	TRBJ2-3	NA	CASSPSAGRTDTQYF	TGCGCCAGCAGCCCCTCCGCGGGTCGCACAGATACGCAGTATTTT
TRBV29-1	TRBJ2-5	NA	CSVEARLYQETQYF	TGCAGCGTTGAAGCCAGGCTGTACCAAGAGACCCAGTACTTC
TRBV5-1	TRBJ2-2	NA	CASTPPGGLNTGELFF	TGCGCCAGCACCCCCCCGGGGGGCTTGAACACCGGGGAGCTGTTTTTT
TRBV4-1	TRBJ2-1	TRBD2	CASRLAGGAYNEQFF	TGCGCCAGCAGGCTAGCGGGAGGTGCCTACAATGAGCAGTTCTTC
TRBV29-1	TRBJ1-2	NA	CSVSPRGPGPYGYTF	TGCAGCGTCTCCCCCAGGGGCCCAGGCCCCTATGGCTACACCTTC
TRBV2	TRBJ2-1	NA	CASGRAKGYNEQFF	TGTGCCAGCGGAAGGGCGAAGGGGTACAATGAGCAGTTCTTC
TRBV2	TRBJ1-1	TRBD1	CASKPGGSSGAFF	TGTGCCAGCAAGCCAGGGGGGTCTAGTGGAGCTTTCTTT
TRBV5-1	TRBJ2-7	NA	CASSMGTATYEQYF	TGCGCCAGCAGCATGGGAACAGCCACCTACGAGCAGTACTTC
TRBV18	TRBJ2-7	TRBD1	CASSRQGNEQYF	TGTGCCAGCTCACGACAGGGCAACGAGCAGTACTTC
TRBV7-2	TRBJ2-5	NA	CASSLATGTETQYF	TGTGCCAGCAGCTTAGCCACAGGGACCGAGACCCAGTACTTC
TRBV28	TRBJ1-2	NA	CASIPGRGYGYTF	TGTGCCAGCATTCCCGGGAGGGGTTATGGCTACACCTTC
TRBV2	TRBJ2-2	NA	CASTKGEFTGELFF	TGTGCCAGCACGAAGGGGGAGTTCACCGGGGAGCTGTTTTTT
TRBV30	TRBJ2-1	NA	CAWSSPRLTSNEQFF	TGTGCCTGGAGTTCCCCTCGGTTAACTTCTAATGAGCAGTTCTTC
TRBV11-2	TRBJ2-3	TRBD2	CASTSSGGVDTQYF	TGTGCCAGCACTTCTTCTGGGGGGGTGGATACGCAGTATTTT
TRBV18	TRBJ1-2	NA	CASSRLGGQSNYGYTF	TGTGCCAGCTCCCGGTTGGGAGGGCAGTCTAACTATGGCTACACCTTC
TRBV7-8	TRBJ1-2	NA	CASSSRRGEDGYTF	TGTGCCAGCAGCTCCCGCAGGGGTGAGGATGGCTACACCTTC
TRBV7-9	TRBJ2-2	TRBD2	CASSFTSAGELFF	TGTGCCAGCAGCTTTACTAGCGCCGGGGAGCTGTTTTTT
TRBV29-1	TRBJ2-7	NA	CSVAFRDEQYF	TGCAGCGTTGCATTCAGGGACGAGCAGTACTTC
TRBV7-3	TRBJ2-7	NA	CASSPGRSYEQYF	TGTGCCAGCAGCCCCGGGAGAAGCTACGAGCAGTACTTC
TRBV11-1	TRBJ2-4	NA	CASSLAGLAKNIQYF	TGTGCCAGCAGCTTAGCTGGACTAGCCAAAAACATTCAGTACTTC
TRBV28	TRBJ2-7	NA	CASSPRLYPVGEQYF	TGTGCCAGCAGTCCCCGACTATATCCCGTGGGCGAGCAGTACTTC
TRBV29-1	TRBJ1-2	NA	CSVEVSSYGYTF	TGCAGCGTTGAAGTGTCCAGCTATGGCTACACCTTC
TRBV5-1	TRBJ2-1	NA	CASSLGGPYNEQFF	TGCGCCAGCAGCTTGGGGGGGCCCTACAATGAGCAGTTCTTC
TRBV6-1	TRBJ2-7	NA	CASSPSRASYEQYF	TGTGCCAGCAGCCCCTCCAGGGCCTCCTACGAGCAGTACTTC